This TCR beta chain was observed in a study of cytomegalovirus exposure and HLA in healthy donors. Germline V CDR1 and CDR2: SEHNR, FQNEAQ (reference sequence). V shed 5 bases and J shed 2 bases, with 12 bases lying between them. This CDR3 comprises 14 residues. Method: immunoSEQ multiplex PCR; TCRdb's copy keeps in-frame clones and lacks some. This sample has 150,000 to 180,000 clones, with 86% found just once. Material for sequencing was PBMCs. The chain is built from TRBV7-9 and TRBJ2-5; D unclear. The source of this sequence is a human donor in good health. This CDR3 is CASSPPHPQETQYF. The DNA for the CDR3 is TGTGCCAGCAGCCCCCCACACCCTCAAGAGACCCAGTACTTC.